This entry lists 9 T cell receptor beta chains sequenced from one sample in a study of T cell repertoires in cytomegalovirus infection (dated by TCRdb to about 2019). Reads for this sample came from an Illumina HiSeq 1500. Using fastp trimming at Q25 and MiXCR clonotype assembly, TCRdb reanalyzed the public sequencing data and kept in-frame beta chains. Each CDR3 protein appears once, grouped with its most common genes and DNA. Counted in this sample were 650,000 to 900,000 distinct CDR3 sequences; about 29% of them appeared once. Of the sample, about 12% is held by the ten largest clones. The intended sense of this specimen's treatment or condition label: in vitro stimulation with specific CMV peptide epitopes to enrich CMV-specific T cells. No antigens are known for them. Sequencing used cultured CD8+ T cells from PBMCs, obtained from culture after CMV antigen stimulation. The receptor set was obtained from a human donor in good health (CMV status not recorded). Some clones in this sample may be carry-over from other donors' samples.

This clonotype was seen more than once but under ten times. The chain uses TRBV6-6 and TRBJ2-7, with 7 bases aligning to TRBD1. The V gene's germline CDR1 is MNHNY and CDR2 SVGAGI (reference sequence). Trimming took 6 bases from V and 0 from J; bases not matched to a gene: 11. The CDR3 extends over 16 amino acids. The CDR3 region has the DNA TGTGCCAGCAGCACCTCACAGGGGCCCCGCTCCTACGAGCAGTACTTC. Translation: CASSTSQGPRSYEQYF.

The rearrangement joins TRBV5-1 to TRBJ2-3; 7 positions match TRBD1. The CDR3 is made up of 16 amino acids. Losses at the gene ends were 3 bases for V and 1 base for J; bases not matched to a gene: 8. The V gene's germline CDR1 is SGHRS and CDR2 YFSETQ. Written as DNA, the CDR3 is TGCGCCAGCAGCTCCTGGGACAGCTTGGGCACAGATACGCAGTATTTT. This sequence encodes CASSSWDSLGTDTQYF.

The chain carries TRBV7-9 and TRBJ2-1; D not resolved. Trimming removed 1 base at V and 6 bases at J, with 10 bases between. The germline CDR1 and CDR2 sequences are SEHNR and FQNEAQ (reference sequence). This CDR3 spans 14 amino acids. Written as DNA, the CDR3 is TGTGCCAGCAGCTTAGTTAGCCCGCCCAATGAGCAGTTCTTC. This encodes CASSLVSPPNEQFF.

The chain employs TRBV5-6 and TRBJ2-1; D call uncertain. The V end lost 2 bases, the J end lost 0 bases, and 12 bases lay between the germline ends. Germline V lookup: CDR1 SGHDT, CDR2 YYEEEE. This CDR3 has 16 amino acids. As DNA, the CDR3 is TGTGCCAGCAGCTTAGGGTACGGCGGCTCCTACAATGAGCAGTTCTTC. Translated, it gives CASSLGYGGSYNEQFF.

The chain employs TRBV5-6 and TRBJ2-1; 11 bases fit TRBD1. There are 16 residues in the CDR3. Germline loops: CDR1 SGHDT, CDR2 YYEEEE. The V and J ends lost 4 bases and 5 bases, in that order; junction bases with no gene match: 8. The CDR3 loop reads CASSRAGQGAHNEQFF. CDR3 DNA sequence: TGTGCCAGCAGCAGAGCAGGACAGGGGGCCCACAATGAGCAGTTCTTC.

This clonotype has a count of ten or more. The chain is built from TRBV28 and TRBJ2-7; 8 bases agree with TRBD1. V was pared by 6 bases and J by 6 bases, with 7 bases of the junction left unmatched. Looked up from germline, CDR1 is MDHEN and CDR2 is SYDVKM. This CDR3 contains 13 residues. For the CDR3, the DNA is TGTGCCAGCAGCACTCCAGGGGGCAGCGAGCAGTACGTC. This sequence encodes CASSTPGGSEQYV.

There are a few counts of this clonotype. The chain recombines TRBV12-3 or TRBV12-4 with TRBJ2-3, with 9 bases fitting TRBD2. The CDR3 covers 16 residues. J lost 2 bases, V lost 6 bases, and 9 bases had no gene match. The DNA for the CDR3 is TGTGCCAGCAGCCCTCGCAGCGGGGGGTTCACAGATACGCAGTATTTT. It translates to CASSPRSGGFTDTQYF.

J is TRBJ2-1 and V is TRBV6-2 or TRBV6-3, with 7 nucleotides matching TRBD2. The length of the CDR3 is 12 residues. With 5 bases clipped from V and 15 bases from J, the junction kept 10 bases outside the gene matches. Germline CDR1 reads MNHEY; CDR2 reads SVGEGT. The CDR3 DNA is TGTGCCAGCAGTCCCCCAGGCGGGGAGGGGTTCTTC. Translating it yields CASSPPGGEGFF.

In its sample, this clonotype was seen a few times. The J gene is TRBJ1-5, the V gene TRBV19; possible D gene TRBD1, 5 bases. Germline values: CDR1 LNHDA, CDR2 SQIVND (reference sequence). The CDR3 extends over 12 amino acids. The V gene lost 8 bases and the J gene lost 2 bases, with 7 bases spanning the gap. The CDR3 DNA reads as TGTGCCAGTGAACAGGGCAATCAGCCCCAGCATTTT. This sequence encodes CASEQGNQPQHF.